These 6 T cell receptor beta chains share one sample of origin, sequenced in a study of shared clonotypes between healthy human individuals. Repertoires were generated with immunoSEQ multiplex PCR, while TCRdb's copy carries only in-frame clones and drops some. The sample includes fewer than 500,000 clones, nearly 80% seen only once; the top ten take 9.5% to 15%. Sequencing was done on a sample of PBMCs. These receptors came from a woman between 40 and 50 years old in good health. Some clones in this sample may be carry-over from other donors' samples.

This chain links TRBV2 with TRBJ1-5, with 8 bases identical to TRBD1. The CDR3 has 13 residues. In germline, CDR1 is SNHLY, CDR2 FYNNEI. J gave up 7 bases and V 4 bases, and 3 bases lay outside the gene matches. In nucleotides, the CDR3 is TGTGCCAGCAGTGCGACAGGGGAACAGCCCCAGCATTTT. It is translated as CASSATGEQPQHF.

V gene TRBV28 combines with J gene TRBJ2-7; TRBD1 aligns across 10 bases. V lost 5 bases, J lost 4 bases, and 8 bases stayed unmatched. The CDR3 is 15 residues long. Germline CDR1 reads MDHEN; CDR2 reads SYDVKM. The CDR3 spells CASSRPGQGLYEQYF. CDR3 DNA: TGTGCCAGCAGTCGGCCGGGACAGGGGTTGTACGAGCAGTACTTC.

The V gene is TRBV7-2, the J gene TRBJ2-2, with D perhaps assigned TRBD1 or TRBD2 (6 bases each). The CDR3 loop spans 15 amino acids. V gave up 2 bases and J gave up 5 bases, with 12 bases separating them. Germline CDR1 SGHTA, CDR2 FQGNSA. CDR3: CASSLWGAGTGELFF. CDR3 nucleotide sequence: TGTGCCAGCAGCTTATGGGGGGCTGGGACCGGGGAGCTGTTTTTT.

The chain couples TRBV10-1 to TRBJ2-1, with no clear D. Trimming stripped 0 bases from V and 2 bases from J, with 5 bases between. The CDR3 extends over 14 amino acids. CDR1 and CDR2 (germline): WNHNN, SYGVQD (reference sequence). DNA of the CDR3: TGCGCCAGCAGTGAGTCGGTTGCCTACAATGAGCAGTTCTTC. Translation gives CASSESVAYNEQFF.

The V and J genes are TRBV2 and TRBJ2-1; possible D gene TRBD2, 6 bases. In germline, CDR1 is SNHLY, CDR2 FYNNEI. V was trimmed by 5 bases and J by 11 bases, leaving 13 bases between them. This CDR3 is built from 12 residues. CDR3 amino acids: CASSNQLAQQFF. CDR3 sequence (DNA): TGTGCCAGCAGTAACCAACTAGCCCAGCAGTTCTTC.

CDR3 region: CASSNGYEQYF. The DNA of the CDR3 is TGCGCCAGCAGTAACGGGTACGAGCAGTACTTC. The chain combines TRBV5-1 with TRBJ2-7, with no clear D. The CDR3 length is 11 residues. The germline V and J ends were trimmed by 5 bases and 4 bases, with 7 bases remaining between them. Germline V lookup: CDR1 SGHRS, CDR2 YFSETQ.